This TCR beta chain was sequenced in a study of T cells in Graves' hyperthyroidism and ophthalmopathy. The CDR3 is 13 amino acids. Germline loops: CDR1 SGHRS, CDR2 YFSETQ. Trimming left V 3 bases short and J 6 bases short, with 12 bases between. The CDR3 regions of TCR beta were amplified from RNA transcripts. In the first-round RT-PCR of the TCR CDR3, the HTBI primer set was used. MiXCR, run by TCRdb on the multiplex PCR reads, gives a single entry per CDR3 protein. Of around 600,000 distinct CDR3 sequences in the sample, 13% to 15% were seen once. The V gene is TRBV5-1, the J gene TRBJ1-2; TRBD1 is a possible D gene (5 bases). Input material: blood. This receptor was obtained from a woman in her forties or fifties with Graves' ophthalmopathy. The CDR3 DNA follows: TGCGCCAGCAGCTCGATAGGGGCGGATGGCTACACCTTC. It specifies CASSSIGADGYTF.